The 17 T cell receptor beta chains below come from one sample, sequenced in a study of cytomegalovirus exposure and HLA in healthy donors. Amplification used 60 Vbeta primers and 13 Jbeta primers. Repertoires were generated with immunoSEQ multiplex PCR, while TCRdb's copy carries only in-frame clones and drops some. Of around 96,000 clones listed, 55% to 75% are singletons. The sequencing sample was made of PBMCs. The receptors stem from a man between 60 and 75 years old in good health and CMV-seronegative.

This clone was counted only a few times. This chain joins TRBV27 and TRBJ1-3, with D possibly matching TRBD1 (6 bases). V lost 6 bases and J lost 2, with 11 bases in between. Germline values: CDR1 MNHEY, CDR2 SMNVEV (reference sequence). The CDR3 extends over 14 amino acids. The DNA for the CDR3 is TGTGCCAGCAGCCCAGGGGATACTGGAAACACCATATATTTT. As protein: CASSPGDTGNTIYF.

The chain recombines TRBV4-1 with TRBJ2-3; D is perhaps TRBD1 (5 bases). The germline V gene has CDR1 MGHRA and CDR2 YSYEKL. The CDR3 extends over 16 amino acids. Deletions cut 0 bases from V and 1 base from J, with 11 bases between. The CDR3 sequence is CASSQERLGGTDTQYF. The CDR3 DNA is TGCGCCAGCAGCCAAGAACGCCTAGGGGGCACAGATACGCAGTATTTT.

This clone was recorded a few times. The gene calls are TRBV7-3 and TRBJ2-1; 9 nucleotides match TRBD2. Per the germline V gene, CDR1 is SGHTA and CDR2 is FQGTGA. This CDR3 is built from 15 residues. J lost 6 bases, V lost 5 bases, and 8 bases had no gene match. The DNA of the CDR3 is TGTGCCAGCAGCCTCAGCGGGAGGAAAGGCAATGAGCAGTTCTTC. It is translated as CASSLSGRKGNEQFF. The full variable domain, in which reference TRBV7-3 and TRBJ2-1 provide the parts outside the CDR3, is GAGVSQTPSNKVTEKGKYVELRCDPISGHTALYWYRQSLGQGPEFLIYFQGTGAADDSGLPNDRFFAVRPEGSVSTLKIQRTERGDSAVYLCASSLSGRKGNEQFFGPGTRLTVL.

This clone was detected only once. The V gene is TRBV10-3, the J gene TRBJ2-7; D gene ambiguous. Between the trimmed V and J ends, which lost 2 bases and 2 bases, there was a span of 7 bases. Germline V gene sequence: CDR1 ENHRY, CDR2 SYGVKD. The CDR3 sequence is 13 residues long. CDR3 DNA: TGTGCCATCAGTGAGGGGCAGGCCTACGAGCAGTACTTC. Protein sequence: CAISEGQAYEQYF.

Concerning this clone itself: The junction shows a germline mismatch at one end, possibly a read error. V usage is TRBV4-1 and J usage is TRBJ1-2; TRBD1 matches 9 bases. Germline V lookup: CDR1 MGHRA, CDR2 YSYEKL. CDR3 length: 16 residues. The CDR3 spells CASSQETGQGGYGYTF. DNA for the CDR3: TGTGCCAGCAGCCAAGAAACGGGACAGGGAGGCTATGGCTACACCTTC.

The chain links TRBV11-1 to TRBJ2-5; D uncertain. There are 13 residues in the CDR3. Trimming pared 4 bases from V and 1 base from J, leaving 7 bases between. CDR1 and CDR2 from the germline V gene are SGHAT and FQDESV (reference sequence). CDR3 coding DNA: TGTGCCAGCAGCTACCTAATCCAAGAGACCCAGTACTTC. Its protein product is CASSYLIQETQYF.

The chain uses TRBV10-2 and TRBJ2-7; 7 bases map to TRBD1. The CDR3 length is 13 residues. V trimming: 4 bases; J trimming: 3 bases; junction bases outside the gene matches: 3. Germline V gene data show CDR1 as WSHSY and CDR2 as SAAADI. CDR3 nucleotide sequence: TGCGCCAGCAGTGCGGGACAGCTCTACGAGCAGTACTTC. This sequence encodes CASSAGQLYEQYF.

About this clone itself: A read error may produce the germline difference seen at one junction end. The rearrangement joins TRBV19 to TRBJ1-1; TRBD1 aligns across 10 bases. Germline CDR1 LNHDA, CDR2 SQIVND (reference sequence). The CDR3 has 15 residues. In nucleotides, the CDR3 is TGTGCCAGTAGTTTAGACAGGGGGCGCAGCCCCGAGGCTTTCTTT. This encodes CASSLDRGRSPEAFF.

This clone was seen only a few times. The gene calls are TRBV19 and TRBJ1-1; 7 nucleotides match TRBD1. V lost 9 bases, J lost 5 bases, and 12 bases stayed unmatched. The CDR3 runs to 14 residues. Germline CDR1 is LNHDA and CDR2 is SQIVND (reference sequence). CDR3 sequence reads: CASGRQGRETEAFF. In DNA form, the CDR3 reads TGTGCCAGCGGCCGACAGGGTAGGGAGACTGAAGCTTTCTTT. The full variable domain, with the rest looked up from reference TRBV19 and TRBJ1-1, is DGGITQSPKYLFRKEGQNVTLSCEQNLNHDAMYWYRQDPGQGLRLIYYSQIVNDFQKGDIAEGYSVSREKKESFPLTVTSAQKNPTAFYLCASGRQGRETEAFFGQGTRLTVV.

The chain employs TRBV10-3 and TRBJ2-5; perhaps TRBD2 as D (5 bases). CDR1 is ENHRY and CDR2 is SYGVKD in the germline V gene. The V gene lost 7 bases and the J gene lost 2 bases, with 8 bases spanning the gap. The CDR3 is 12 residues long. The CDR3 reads CAIMGDQETQYF. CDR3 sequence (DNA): TGTGCCATCATGGGAGATCAAGAGACCCAGTACTTC.

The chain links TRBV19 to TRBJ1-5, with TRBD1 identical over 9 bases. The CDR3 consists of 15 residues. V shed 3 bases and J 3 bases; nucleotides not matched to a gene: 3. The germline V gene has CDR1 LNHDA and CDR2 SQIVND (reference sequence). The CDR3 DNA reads TGTGCCAGTAGTATCGACAGGGGGTTCAATCAGCCCCAGCATTTT. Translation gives CASSIDRGFNQPQHF.

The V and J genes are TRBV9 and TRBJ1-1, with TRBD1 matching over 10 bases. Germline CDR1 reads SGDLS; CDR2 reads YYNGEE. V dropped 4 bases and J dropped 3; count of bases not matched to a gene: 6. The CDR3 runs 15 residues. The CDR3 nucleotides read TGTGCCAGCAGCAAGGGGACAGGGGTGGACACTGAAGCTTTCTTT. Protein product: CASSKGTGVDTEAFF.

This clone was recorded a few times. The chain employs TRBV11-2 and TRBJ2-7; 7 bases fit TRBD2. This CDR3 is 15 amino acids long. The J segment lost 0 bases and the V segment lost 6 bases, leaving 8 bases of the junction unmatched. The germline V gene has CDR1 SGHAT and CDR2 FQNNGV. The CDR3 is CASSFTSADSYEQYF. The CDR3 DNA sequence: TGTGCCAGCAGTTTCACTAGCGCAGACTCCTACGAGCAGTACTTC. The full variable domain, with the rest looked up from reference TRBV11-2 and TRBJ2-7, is EAGVAQSPRYKIIEKRQSVAFWCNPISGHATLYWYQQILGQGPKLLIQFQNNGVVDDSQLPKDRFSAERLKGVDSTLKIQPAKLEDSAVYLCASSFTSADSYEQYFGPGTRLTVT.

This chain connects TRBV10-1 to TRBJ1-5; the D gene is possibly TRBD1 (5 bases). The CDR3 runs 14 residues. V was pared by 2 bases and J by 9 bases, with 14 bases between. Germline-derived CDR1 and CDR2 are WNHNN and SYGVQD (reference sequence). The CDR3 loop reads CASSERGTSGPQHF. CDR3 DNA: TGCGCCAGCAGTGAGAGGGGCACCTCGGGGCCCCAGCATTTT.

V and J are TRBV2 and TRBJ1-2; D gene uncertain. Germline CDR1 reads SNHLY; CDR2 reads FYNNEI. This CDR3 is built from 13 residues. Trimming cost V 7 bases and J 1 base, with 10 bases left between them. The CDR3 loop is CASIRLYNYGYTF. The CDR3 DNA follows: TGTGCCAGCATCCGACTTTATAACTATGGCTACACCTTC.

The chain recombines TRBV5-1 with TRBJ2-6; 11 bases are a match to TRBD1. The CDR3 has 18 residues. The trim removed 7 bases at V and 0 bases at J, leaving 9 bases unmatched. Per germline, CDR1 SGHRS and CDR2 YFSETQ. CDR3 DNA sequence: TGCGCCAGCGGCGGGGGACAGGGGGGCTTCTCTGGGGCCAACGTCCTGACTTTC. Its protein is CASGGGQGGFSGANVLTF. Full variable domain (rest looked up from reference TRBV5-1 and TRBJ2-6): KAGVTQTPRYLIKTRGQQVTLSCSPISGHRSVSWYQQTPGQGLQFLFEYFSETQRNKGNFPGRFSGRQFSNSRSEMNVSTLELGDSALYLCASGGGQGGFSGANVLTFGAGSRLTVL.

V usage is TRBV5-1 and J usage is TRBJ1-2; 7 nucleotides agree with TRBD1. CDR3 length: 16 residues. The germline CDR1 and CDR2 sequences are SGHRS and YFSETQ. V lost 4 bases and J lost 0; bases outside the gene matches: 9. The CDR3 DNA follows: TGCGCCAGCAGCCTGCGACAGGGTTTGGCTAACTATGGCTACACCTTC. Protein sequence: CASSLRQGLANYGYTF.